What follows are 23 T cell receptor beta chains derived from one specimen sequenced in a study of cytomegalovirus exposure and HLA in healthy donors. The PCR had 60 Vbeta and 13 Jbeta primers. Some clones are missing from TCRdb's copy, which holds only in-frame ones; the method was immunoSEQ multiplex PCR. The profile shows some 150,000 clones, about 82% of them singletons. The specimen sequenced was PBMCs. The receptor set was obtained from a female donor in good health and CMV-seronegative.

In regard to this clone: Other DNA sequences of this sample code for an identical CDR3. This sequence joins TRBV9 and TRBJ2-3, with 8 nucleotides matching TRBD2. CDR1 is SGDLS, CDR2 YYNGEE, per germline. V lost 4 bases to trimming and J lost 1 base; unmatched junction nucleotides: 8. This CDR3 is 16 amino acids long. DNA for the CDR3: TGTGCCAGCAGCCCTCGGGGGGGCGGGGGCACAGATACGCAGTATTTT. It specifies CASSPRGGGGTDTQYF. The variable domain in full, with the rest retrieved from reference TRBV9 and TRBJ2-3, is DSGVTQTPKHLITATGQRVTLRCSPRSGDLSVYWYQQSLDQGLQFLIQYYNGEERAKGNILERFSAQQFPDLHSELNLSSLELGDSALYFCASSPRGGGGTDTQYFGPGTRLTVL.

The rearrangement joins TRBV4-2 to TRBJ2-1; 8 bases align to TRBD1. This CDR3 has 14 amino acids. The V gene end was trimmed by 4 bases and the J gene end by 6 bases; junction bases not matched to a gene: 5. The germline CDR1 and CDR2 sequences are LGHNA and YNFKEQ. CDR3: CASSPLQGGNEQFF. For the CDR3, the DNA is TGTGCCAGCAGCCCCTTACAGGGGGGCAATGAGCAGTTCTTC.

Concerning this clone: The sample has other DNA sequences that encode this CDR3 too. The V call is TRBV4-3, the J call TRBJ2-3, with no clear D. In germline, CDR1 is LGHNA, CDR2 YSLEER. Between the trimmed V and J ends, which lost 3 bases and 4 bases, there was a span of 11 bases. This CDR3 comprises 14 residues. CDR3 residues: CASSHQPESDTQYF. CDR3 DNA: TGCGCCAGCAGCCATCAACCTGAGTCAGATACGCAGTATTTT.

This chain connects TRBV6-5 to TRBJ1-4; a possible D gene is TRBD1 (6 bases). V was trimmed by 6 bases and J by 7 bases, leaving 15 bases between them. Germline CDR1 MNHEY, CDR2 SVGAGI. CDR3 length: 14 residues. CDR3 protein: CASRLQGGSEKLFF. The CDR3 DNA reads TGTGCCAGCAGACTACAGGGTGGAAGTGAAAAACTGTTTTTT.

Only a few counts were recorded for this clone. The CDR3 sequence: CASSLLGQGKDTQYF. In nucleotides, the CDR3 is TGTGCCAGCAGTTTATTAGGTCAGGGAAAAGATACGCAGTATTTT. This chain links TRBV28 with TRBJ2-3; weak D call: TRBD1 (5 bases). Trimming took off 1 base at V and 5 bases at J, with 13 bases between the two ends. This CDR3 has 15 residues. In germline, CDR1 is MDHEN, CDR2 SYDVKM.

This clone was seen more than once but under ten times. As DNA, the CDR3 is TGTGCCAGCTCACCAAACAGGGGGCTCCGGGAGCTGTTTTTT. Its translation: CASSPNRGLRELFF. The rearrangement uses TRBV18 and TRBJ2-2; 9 bases match TRBD1. Per germline, CDR1 KGHSH and CDR2 LQKENI. The CDR3 is made up of 14 amino acids. V trimming: 2 bases; J trimming: 9 bases; junction bases outside the gene matches: 4.

The chain carries TRBV27 and TRBJ2-2, with D possibly being TRBD1 (5 bases). The CDR3 totals 15 residues. V shed 5 bases and J shed 0 bases, with 10 bases lying between them. Germline-derived CDR1 and CDR2 are MNHEY and SMNVEV (reference sequence). The CDR3 sequence is CASSTWGPNTGELFF. CDR3 nucleotides: TGTGCCAGCAGTACGTGGGGCCCGAACACCGGGGAGCTGTTTTTT.

The V and J genes are TRBV11-3 and TRBJ2-3; TRBD2 is a possible D gene (7 bases). CDR3 length: 17 residues. V gave up 5 bases and J gave up 6 bases, with 24 bases separating them. Germline lookup yields CDR1 SGHNT and CDR2 YENEEA. Written as DNA, the CDR3 is TGTGCCAGCAGCCCAAGGACAGCGGGACTCTTTGGCGATACGCAGTATTTT. It yields the protein CASSPRTAGLFGDTQYF.

The chain recombines TRBV9 with TRBJ2-7, with D possibly TRBD1 on 5 matching bases. Germline V gene sequence: CDR1 SGDLS, CDR2 YYNGEE. V was pared by 2 bases and J by 4 bases, with 16 bases between. The CDR3 totals 15 residues. This CDR3 is CASSVRTDSVYEQYF. As DNA, the CDR3 is TGTGCCAGCAGCGTTAGGACCGACAGCGTATACGAGCAGTACTTC.

The gene calls are TRBV2 and TRBJ1-2, with D tentatively TRBD1 (5 bases). This CDR3 is 14 amino acids long. V shed 2 bases and J shed 7 bases, with 14 bases lying between them. Germline CDR1 and CDR2: SNHLY and FYNNEI. The CDR3 sequence: CASSESGGIAGYTF. The CDR3, as DNA: TGTGCCAGCAGTGAATCTGGGGGGATTGCTGGCTACACCTTC.

Points on this clone: Within the sample, other DNA sequences also encode this same CDR3. The rearrangement uses TRBV9 and TRBJ1-3; D is ambiguous. The germline gives CDR1 SGDLS, CDR2 YYNGEE. The CDR3 sequence is 14 residues long. V lost 0 bases to trimming and J lost 2 bases, with 6 bases between them. For the CDR3, the DNA is TGTGCCAGCAGCGTAGGTGGCACTGGAAACACCATATATTTT. As protein: CASSVGGTGNTIYF.

Concerning this clone: One end of the junction varies from germline; a read error may be responsible. The CDR3 spells CASSQPGTGSSEQYF. Here the CDR3 DNA reads TGCGCCAGCAGCCAACCCGGGACAGGGTCCTCCGAGCAGTACTTC. J is TRBJ2-5 and V is TRBV4-3, with 9 bases aligning to TRBD1. With the DNA end fitting TRBJ2-7 better, the J assignment may be wrong. CDR1 is LGHNA, CDR2 YSLEER, per germline. The CDR3 runs 15 residues.

The V gene is TRBV5-1, the J gene TRBJ1-1; D is unresolved. This CDR3 contains 12 residues. Trimming shortened V by 1 base and J by 7 bases, and 8 bases separated the two germline ends. Germline assignment: CDR1 SGHRS and CDR2 YFSETQ. In nucleotides, the CDR3 is TGCGCCAGCAGCTTGAGCGGAGGTGAAGCTTTCTTT. It codes for CASSLSGGEAFF.

The V gene is TRBV5-1, the J gene TRBJ2-2; 8 bases align to TRBD1. Germline CDR1 and CDR2: SGHRS and YFSETQ. V shed 4 bases, J shed 3 bases, and the junction held 5 bases outside the gene matches. CDR3 size: 15 residues. The CDR3 reads CASSHVTGDTGELFF. The DNA of the CDR3 is TGCGCCAGCAGCCACGTGACAGGGGACACCGGGGAGCTGTTTTTT.

This chain connects TRBV7-6 to TRBJ1-2; 7 nucleotides match TRBD1. The junction had 10 bases not matched to a gene; V was cut back by 6 bases and J by 3 bases. CDR3 size: 15 residues. Germline V gene lookup returns CDR1 SGHVS and CDR2 FNYEAQ. The CDR3: CASRPLGGQYYGYTF. The CDR3 nucleotides are TGTGCCAGCAGACCATTAGGGGGACAGTACTATGGCTACACCTTC.

The V call is TRBV6-6, the J call TRBJ2-1; 7 bases line up with TRBD2. The CDR3 sequence is 15 residues long. Per germline, CDR1 MNHNY and CDR2 SVGAGI (reference sequence). V lost 7 bases and J lost 0; bases outside the gene matches: 6. For the CDR3, the DNA is TGTGCCAGCATCAGGAGCGGGGACTCCTACAATGAGCAGTTCTTC. Protein sequence: CASIRSGDSYNEQFF.

The chain employs TRBV13 and TRBJ2-7, with 8 positions matching TRBD2. V trimming: 1 base; J trimming: 9 bases; junction bases outside the gene matches: 11. The CDR3 sequence is 15 residues long. Per germline, CDR1 PRHDT and CDR2 FYEKMQ (reference sequence). For the CDR3, the DNA is TGTGCCAGCAGCTTAGCGGGGCGTGTAAGCGGGAGGCAGTACTTC. Its protein is CASSLAGRVSGRQYF.

The genes are TRBV7-9 and TRBJ2-1; a possible D gene is TRBD2 (7 bases). Trimming cost V 5 bases and J 4 bases, with 15 bases left between them. Germline V lookup: CDR1 SEHNR, CDR2 FQNEAQ (reference sequence). The CDR3 runs to 15 residues. The CDR3 DNA sequence: TGTGCCAGCAGCCTAGGTAGGGGGGGGTACAATGAGCAGTTCTTC. Residues: CASSLGRGGYNEQFF.

The table lists this clone with a few counts. The chain uses TRBV25-1 and TRBJ2-1; no clear D. Trimming took 4 bases from V and 2 from J, leaving 9 bases between them. Germline lookup yields CDR1 MGHDK and CDR2 SYGVNS. The CDR3 sequence is 14 residues long. CDR3 coding DNA: TGTGCCAGCAGTGCCGCCAACACCTACAATGAGCAGTTCTTC. As protein: CASSAANTYNEQFF. The full variable domain, rest sourced from reference TRBV25-1 and TRBJ2-1, is EADIYQTPRYLVIGTGKKITLECSQTMGHDKMYWYQQDPGMELHLIHYSYGVNSTEKGDLSSESTVSRIRTEHFPLTLESARPSHTSQYLCASSAANTYNEQFFGPGTRLTVL.

This clone was seen more than once but under ten times. The chain recombines TRBV4-2 with TRBJ1-1; 7 nucleotides align to TRBD1. This CDR3 has 16 amino acids. V gave up 0 bases and J gave up 3 bases; unmatched junction bases: 7. The germline V gene has CDR1 LGHNA and CDR2 YNFKEQ. DNA for the CDR3: TGTGCCAGCAGCCAAGATGCAGGGGGAGCCTACACTGAAGCTTTCTTT. This encodes CASSQDAGGAYTEAFF.

In DNA, the CDR3 is TGCAGCGTTTTTCTAGACAGGGTCGATGGCTACACCTTC. Translated, it gives CSVFLDRVDGYTF. This chain connects TRBV29-1 to TRBJ1-2, with 7 positions matching TRBD1. The CDR3 is 13 amino acids. Germline V lookup: CDR1 SQVTM, CDR2 ANQGSEA. Unmatched junction bases numbered 9, after V lost 5 bases and J lost 6 bases.

The V call is TRBV30, the J call TRBJ1-4, with TRBD1 matching 7 bases. This CDR3 region has 17 residues. The junction had 11 bases not matched to a gene; V was cut back by 4 bases and J by 0 bases. Germline values: CDR1 GTSNPN, CDR2 SVGIG (reference sequence). The CDR3 coding sequence is TGTGCCTGGACTCCTAAGCCCGGGACAGCAACTAATGAAAAACTGTTTTTT. Amino acid sequence: CAWTPKPGTATNEKLFF.

A few counts support this clone. The rearrangement uses TRBV5-6 and TRBJ1-5, with D maybe TRBD1 (6 bases). This CDR3 is built from 15 residues. Germline V gene data show CDR1 as SGHDT and CDR2 as YYEEEE. V was trimmed by 3 bases and J by 3 bases, leaving 13 bases between them. The CDR3: CASSSAGDPNQPQHF. CDR3 bases: TGTGCCAGCAGCTCTGCAGGGGATCCCAATCAGCCCCAGCATTTT.